This paragraph reports one T cell receptor (beta chain). The antigen is unknown. The repertoire was sequenced with immunoSEQ multiplex PCR; TCRdb's copy has only in-frame clones and lacks some. The sample records 400,000 to 500,000 clones, 70% to 80% being singletons. These data are taken from a study of shared clonotypes between healthy human individuals. Regarding the study as a whole: Donors were few, which limited the genetic and exposure-history diversity represented.

The CDR3 length is 14 residues. The V end was cut by 4 bases, the J end by 2 bases, with 11 bases between. Germline CDR1 reads LGHNA; CDR2 reads YSLEER. For unsorted samples, genomic DNA was extracted from tens of millions of PBMCs. This receptor was obtained from a middle-aged woman in good health. Some clones in this sample may be carry-over from other donors' samples. The gene calls are TRBV4-3 and TRBJ2-5; TRBD1 is a possible D gene (5 bases). Material: PBMCs. CDR3 nucleotide sequence: TGCGCCAGCAGCCGGGGCGTGGGGCAAGAGACCCAGTACTTC. Residues: CASSRGVGQETQYF.